Each of the 9 T cell receptor beta chains below was sequenced from the same sample in a study of T-cell reconstitution after alpha-beta-depleted transplantation in children. It was with unique molecular identifiers that the TCRbeta library was prepared. From the PCR reads, TCRdb called clonotypes with MiXCR, one entry per CDR3 protein. This table holds hundreds of thousands of distinct CDR3 sequences, approximately 14% found once. The sequencing here drew on PBMCs, taken before TCRalphabeta/CD19-depleted stem cell transplant. The receptors here all came from a girl aged 2-9 years with congenital amegakaryocytic thrombocytopenia, due to receive a stem cell transplant.

The sample holds many counts of this clonotype. The genes are TRBV7-9 and TRBJ2-1; 7 nucleotides match TRBD1. Germline V gives CDR1 SEHNR, CDR2 FQNEAQ (reference sequence). The length of the CDR3 is 14 residues. J lost 6 bases, V lost 5 bases, and 7 bases had no gene match. DNA of the CDR3: TGTGCCAGCAGCCTCACAGGGGATGGCAATGAGCAGTTCTTC. Its translation: CASSLTGDGNEQFF.

This clonotype was seen ten or more times. The genes are TRBV5-1 and TRBJ1-1; D is undetermined. CDR3 size: 15 residues. Trimming shortened V by 0 bases and J by 2 bases, and 11 bases separated the two germline ends. The germline gives CDR1 SGHRS, CDR2 YFSETQ. CDR3 sequence: CASSLGPQLNTEAFF. For the CDR3, the DNA is TGCGCCAGCAGCTTGGGGCCACAGCTAAACACTGAAGCTTTCTTT.

This clonotype appeared a few times. The chain carries TRBV11-2 and TRBJ2-7; D ambiguous. Looked up from germline, CDR1 is SGHAT and CDR2 is FQNNGV. The germline V and J ends were trimmed by 5 bases and 2 bases, with 19 bases remaining between them. The CDR3 runs 16 residues. For the CDR3, the DNA is TGTGCCAGCAGCCCCCCAAACGGGTGGCTAGCCTACGAGCAGTACTTC. Protein product: CASSPPNGWLAYEQYF.

The chain employs TRBV12-3 or TRBV12-4 and TRBJ1-5, with D unresolved. CDR3 size: 14 residues. Trimming left V 2 bases short and J 4 bases short, with 9 bases between. CDR3 DNA sequence: TGTGCCAGCAGTTTACATCGCCTAAATCAGCCCCAGCATTTT. It specifies CASSLHRLNQPQHF.

This clonotype was recorded a few times. The chain joins TRBV10-3 to TRBJ2-5; D gene uncertain. Germline V gives CDR1 ENHRY, CDR2 SYGVKD. The CDR3 has 16 residues. Trimming stripped 7 bases from V and 0 bases from J, with 18 bases between. The CDR3 DNA reads as TGTGCCATCACGGGTGGTGTGCGAACGTACCAAGAGACCCAGTACTTC. Translation gives CAITGGVRTYQETQYF.

This clonotype was counted at least ten times. This chain connects TRBV5-5 to TRBJ1-2, with a possible D match to TRBD1 (6 bases). V was shortened by 0 bases and J by 0 bases, with 18 bases between the two germline ends. The CDR3 is 18 residues long. Germline values: CDR1 SGHKS, CDR2 YYEKEE (reference sequence). The CDR3 nucleotides read TGTGCCAGCAGCTTGGGACCCGGGACAAGGACGGCTAACTATGGCTACACCTTC. It specifies CASSLGPGTRTANYGYTF. Full variable domain (remainder filled in from reference TRBV5-5 and TRBJ1-2): DAGVTQSPTHLIKTRGQQVTLRCSPISGHKSVSWYQQVLGQGPQFIFQYYEKEERGRGNFPDRFSARQFPNYSSELNVNALLLGDSALYLCASSLGPGTRTANYGYTFGSGTRLTVV.

This clonotype was recorded a few times. The chain recombines TRBV19 with TRBJ2-1, with 12 bases matching TRBD2. CDR1 is LNHDA and CDR2 is SQIVND in the germline V gene (reference sequence). This CDR3 has 16 residues. The V segment lost 3 bases and the J segment 9 bases; nucleotides outside the gene matches: 9. This CDR3 reads CASSIGLAGGPIEQFF. In DNA, the CDR3 is TGTGCCAGTAGTATTGGCCTAGCGGGAGGGCCGATTGAGCAGTTCTTC.

This chain links TRBV5-1 with TRBJ2-3; 8 bases map to TRBD1. CDR3 length equals 15 residues. The V gene end was trimmed by 0 bases and the J gene end by 2 bases; junction bases not matched to a gene: 2. CDR1 is SGHRS and CDR2 is YFSETQ in the germline V gene. CDR3 sequence (DNA): TGCGCCAGCAGCTTGGGACAGGGGATCACAGATACGCAGTATTTT. It encodes CASSLGQGITDTQYF.

The table lists this clonotype with many counts. V usage is TRBV6-5 and J usage is TRBJ2-7; D call uncertain. The ends were cut back, 2 bases at V and 3 bases at J, with 14 bases in the middle. From germline, CDR1 is MNHEY and CDR2 SVGAGI. The CDR3 spans 15 residues. CDR3 sequence reads: CASSYGRSAYYEQYF. The CDR3 DNA follows: TGTGCCAGCAGTTACGGGCGTTCCGCCTACTACGAGCAGTACTTC.